Listed here are 19 T cell receptor beta chains from one sample, sequenced in a study of cytomegalovirus exposure and HLA in healthy donors. Primers included in the PCR were 60 Vbeta and 13 Jbeta primers. Sequencing used immunoSEQ multiplex PCR; TCRdb keeps in-frame clones, though not all of them. The sample comprises fewer than 200,000 clones, about 80% of which are singletons, and almost 6.5% rests with the top ten. Specimen: PBMCs. Receptors were obtained from a man aged 40-49 years in good health and CMV-seropositive.

The chain has TRBV11-3 and TRBJ2-3; D is possibly TRBD2 (6 bases). This CDR3 has 14 amino acids. Germline assignment: CDR1 SGHNT and CDR2 YENEEA. Trimming removed 3 bases from V and 3 bases from J, with 10 bases in between. The CDR3 sequence: CASSFREFTDTQYF. CDR3 nucleotide sequence: TGTGCCAGCAGCTTTCGGGAGTTTACAGATACGCAGTATTTT. Full variable domain (rest looked up from reference TRBV11-3 and TRBJ2-3): EAGVVQSPRYKIIEKKQPVAFWCNPISGHNTLYWYLQNLGQGPELLIRYENEEAVDDSQLPKDRFSAERLKGVDSTLKIQPAELGDSAVYLCASSFREFTDTQYFGPGTRLTVL.

The chain links TRBV6-5 to TRBJ2-1; 8 bases agree with TRBD2. This CDR3 has 14 residues. V lost 9 bases and J lost 4; bases outside the gene matches: 8. CDR1 is MNHEY and CDR2 is SVGAGI in the germline V gene. The CDR3 spells CASGPQRGYNEQFF. The CDR3 DNA sequence: TGTGCCAGTGGCCCCCAGCGGGGGTACAATGAGCAGTTCTTC.

The chain joins TRBV5-1 to TRBJ2-1; weak D call: TRBD2 (7 bases). Germline values: CDR1 SGHRS, CDR2 YFSETQ. The CDR3 totals 16 residues. Trimming removed 1 base from V and 8 bases from J, with 19 bases in between. The CDR3 spells CASSLWGGSGVDEQFF. The CDR3 nucleotides are TGCGCCAGCAGCTTGTGGGGGGGGTCAGGGGTGGATGAGCAGTTCTTC.

This chain links TRBV5-1 with TRBJ2-3, with TRBD1 matching 7 bases. With V trimmed by 2 bases and J by 1 base, 4 bases remained unmatched. The CDR3 spans 15 residues. Germline-derived CDR1 and CDR2 are SGHRS and YFSETQ. DNA for the CDR3: TGCGCCAGCAGCTTTGGACAGGTTGGCACAGATACGCAGTATTTT. This sequence encodes CASSFGQVGTDTQYF.

The chain recombines TRBV2 with TRBJ2-7, with no clear D. Trimming left V 4 bases short and J 3 bases short, with 7 bases between. CDR3 size: 12 residues. Germline V CDR1 and CDR2: SNHLY, FYNNEI. The CDR3 sequence is CASSGLRYEQYF. CDR3 in DNA: TGTGCCAGCAGTGGGCTTCGCTACGAGCAGTACTTC.

V is TRBV9 and J is TRBJ2-2, with 8 bases that match TRBD1. J was trimmed by 3 bases and V by 1 base; bases with no gene match: 8. The CDR3 spans 17 residues. Germline values: CDR1 SGDLS, CDR2 YYNGEE. This CDR3 is CASSVNSQGAYTGELFF. In nucleotides, the CDR3 is TGTGCCAGCAGCGTAAACTCCCAGGGGGCATACACCGGGGAGCTGTTTTTT.

The chain links TRBV2 to TRBJ2-3; 7 nucleotides match TRBD2. This CDR3 comprises 15 residues. Germline loops: CDR1 SNHLY, CDR2 FYNNEI. V dropped 6 bases and J dropped 2; count of bases not matched to a gene: 8. CDR3 in DNA: TGTGCCAGCAGGACGGGAGGAAGCATCACAGATACGCAGTATTTT. Encoded protein: CASRTGGSITDTQYF. Full variable domain (outside the CDR3, taken from reference TRBV2 and TRBJ2-3): EPEVTQTPSHQVTQMGQEVILRCVPISNHLYFYWYRQILGQKVEFLVSFYNNEISEKSEIFDDQFSVERPDGSNFTLKIRSTKLEDSAMYFCASRTGGSITDTQYFGPGTRLTVL.

The chain employs TRBV5-4 and TRBJ1-1, with D possibly TRBD1 on 6 matching bases. The V end lost 2 bases, the J end lost 8 bases, and 13 bases lay between the germline ends. Germline CDR1 SGHNT, CDR2 YYREEE (reference sequence). This CDR3 has 13 amino acids. CDR3 loop: CASSFKGQNEAFF. CDR3 nucleotides: TGTGCCAGCAGCTTCAAAGGACAGAACGAAGCTTTCTTT.

This rearrangement joins TRBV4-2 to TRBJ1-3; 9 nucleotides align to TRBD1. V trimming: 0 bases; J trimming: 0 bases; junction bases outside the gene matches: 3. Germline V gene sequence: CDR1 LGHNA, CDR2 YNFKEQ. The CDR3 length is 17 residues. CDR3: CASSQEGTGTSGNTIYF. The CDR3 bases are TGTGCCAGCAGCCAAGAAGGGACAGGGACCTCTGGAAACACCATATATTTT.

V and J are TRBV10-1 and TRBJ1-1; a possible D gene is TRBD1 (6 bases). CDR3 size: 15 residues. Trimming removed 2 bases at V and 3 bases at J, with 13 bases between. Germline V gene lookup returns CDR1 WNHNN and CDR2 SYGVQD (reference sequence). CDR3 sequence: CASSEGQKGDTEAFF. Written as DNA, the CDR3 is TGCGCCAGCAGTGAGGGACAAAAGGGGGACACTGAAGCTTTCTTT.

The V and J genes are TRBV28 and TRBJ1-5; no definite D call. This CDR3 region has 13 residues. V lost 6 bases and J 0 bases, leaving 6 bases between the germline ends. From germline, CDR1 is MDHEN and CDR2 SYDVKM. CDR3 sequence (DNA): TGTGCCAGCAGATCGTATAGCAATCAGCCCCAGCATTTT. It yields the protein CASRSYSNQPQHF.

This chain connects TRBV4-1 to TRBJ2-7, with TRBD1 matching over 10 bases. Trimming at V came to 2 bases and at J to 6 bases, leaving 7 bases not matched to a gene. The germline V gene encodes CDR1 MGHRA and CDR2 YSYEKL. This CDR3 has 15 amino acids. The CDR3: CASSQPGQGMIEQYF. The CDR3 DNA reads TGCGCCAGCAGCCAACCGGGACAGGGGATGATCGAGCAGTACTTC.

V usage is TRBV6-1 and J usage is TRBJ2-1, with 10 bases lining up with TRBD1. The V gene end was trimmed by 4 bases and the J gene end by 8 bases; junction bases not matched to a gene: 5. The CDR3 contains 14 residues. Germline CDR1 MNHNS, CDR2 SASEGT. The CDR3 region has the DNA TGTGCCAGCAGTGGGGGACAGGGGTTCCATGAGCAGTTCTTC. Its translation is CASSGGQGFHEQFF.

The table lists this clone with a few counts. This chain links TRBV5-1 with TRBJ2-5, with D possibly being TRBD1 (6 bases). The CDR3 has 14 amino acids. From germline, CDR1 is SGHRS and CDR2 YFSETQ. V lost 4 bases to trimming and J lost 1 base, with 11 bases between them. The CDR3 DNA reads as TGCGCCAGCAGCAAAGGGACAACCCAAGAGACCCAGTACTTC. It encodes CASSKGTTQETQYF.

V gene TRBV6-1 combines with J gene TRBJ1-2; maybe TRBD1 (6 bases). In germline, CDR1 is MNHNS, CDR2 SASEGT. Trimming removed 1 base from V and 7 bases from J, with 13 bases in between. The CDR3 consists of 14 residues. Here the CDR3 DNA reads TGTGCCAGCAGTGAAGGGGCCTGGGGGCTTGGCTACACCTTC. Encoded protein: CASSEGAWGLGYTF.

The V call is TRBV19, the J call TRBJ2-7; D might be TRBD2 (6 bases). Trimming cost V 1 base and J 7 bases, with 14 bases left between them. Germline V gene sequence: CDR1 LNHDA, CDR2 SQIVND (reference sequence). This CDR3 contains 14 residues. The CDR3 loop is CASSIAGVGREQYF. CDR3 sequence (DNA): TGTGCCAGTAGTATAGCGGGCGTTGGGAGGGAGCAGTACTTC.

This clone was found once. The chain's CDR3 is CASSPDRGHGYTF. The CDR3 region has the DNA TGTGCCAGCAGCCCTGACAGGGGCCATGGCTACACCTTC. This chain connects TRBV14 to TRBJ1-2, with TRBD1 matching 8 bases. The CDR3 is made up of 13 amino acids. Germline CDR1 and CDR2: SGHDN and FVKESK. Trimming cost V 4 bases and J 6 bases; bases outside gene matches: 4.

The genes are TRBV9 and TRBJ2-1; TRBD2 might be the D (5 bases). Per the germline V gene, CDR1 is SGDLS and CDR2 is YYNGEE. Trimming removed 0 bases at V and 2 bases at J, with 12 bases between. This CDR3 is 16 amino acids long. The CDR3 is CASSVGASLTYNEQFF. The CDR3 DNA is TGTGCCAGCAGCGTAGGCGCTAGCCTAACCTACAATGAGCAGTTCTTC. The full variable domain, in which reference TRBV9 and TRBJ2-1 provide the parts outside the CDR3, is DSGVTQTPKHLITATGQRVTLRCSPRSGDLSVYWYQQSLDQGLQFLIQYYNGEERAKGNILERFSAQQFPDLHSELNLSSLELGDSALYFCASSVGASLTYNEQFFGPGTRLTVL.

The chain employs TRBV28 and TRBJ1-1; D might be TRBD1 (5 bases). In germline, CDR1 is MDHEN, CDR2 SYDVKM. With 5 bases removed from V and 0 bases from J, the gap between germline ends came to 13 bases. The CDR3 loop spans 15 amino acids. In nucleotides, the CDR3 is TGTGCCAGCAGTCCATCGGACAAACTGAACACTGAAGCTTTCTTT. This codes for CASSPSDKLNTEAFF.